This T cell receptor beta chain was identified in a study of blood T cell repertoires in COVID-19. Study summary: The analysed material was cDNA or gDNA that came from T cells, B-cell-depleted T cells, or PBMCs.

Method: immunoSEQ multiplex PCR; TCRdb's copy keeps in-frame clones and lacks some. The data hold 200,000 to 250,000 clones, with about nine tenths observed a single time. Participants were aged roughly 18 to 100 years from 20 to 30 US areas. Participants had their cohort set by participant-reported clinical history. V was trimmed by 3 bases and J by 0 bases, leaving 19 bases between them. The CDR3 consists of 18 residues. Germline CDR1 SGDLS, CDR2 YYNGEE. V gene TRBV9 combines with J gene TRBJ2-1; tentatively, D is TRBD2 (5 bases). This sequence originates from a middle-aged woman with acute COVID-19. Sequences were obtained from PBMCs or T cells enriched from blood (not recorded which). CDR3: CASSAREGRIRSYNEQFF. The CDR3 coding sequence is TGTGCCAGCAGCGCCCGGGAAGGCCGGATACGCTCCTACAATGAGCAGTTCTTC.